Below, one TCR beta chain is given with its context. Trimming pared 1 base from V and 6 bases from J, leaving 8 bases between. Germline CDR1 SGHTS, CDR2 YDEGEE. The CDR3 is 13 residues long. Described time point: week 3, after first cycle of checkpoint inhibitor. Patients with prior systemic cancer treatment, concomitant immunosuppressants, or other active malignancies were excluded. Profiling relied on immunoSEQ multiplex PCR, and the TCRdb table lists in-frame clones only, not all of them. The sample gives about 12,000 clones, around nine tenths of which show up once; roughly 4% is in the top ten. This sample is drawn from a study of blood T cell dynamics during melanoma immunotherapy.

The clonotype was recovered from a human donor with melanoma. Source: blood, taken from a patient treated with checkpoint blockade. The chain joins TRBV5-8 to TRBJ2-4; no clear D. CDR3 loop: CASSLIHLNIQYF. DNA for the CDR3: TGTGCCAGCAGCTTGATCCATTTAAACATTCAGTACTTC.